The 22 T cell receptor beta chains in this list originate from one sample, sequenced in a study of post-analysis software for immune sequencing data. Overall study results and limits: Controls showed lower frequencies than patients for four to six TRBV segments, and TRBV5-6, TRBV5-1 and TRBV20-1 were among these.

These receptors' antigens are unknown. TCR beta libraries were prepared from cDNA with unique molecular identifiers. TCRdb ran MiXCR on the PCR reads and lists one entry per CDR3 protein. This table has approximately 360,000 distinct CDR3 sequences, less than 35% appearing once. The specimen was blood. The receptors come from a girl between 10 and 17 years old with multiple sclerosis.

V is TRBV6-5 and J is TRBJ2-7; D is possibly TRBD1 or TRBD2 (6 bases each). This CDR3 is 16 amino acids long. Germline-derived CDR1 and CDR2 are MNHEY and SVGAGI. Trimming cost V 6 bases and J 7 bases, with 25 bases left between them. The DNA for the CDR3 is TGTGCCAGCAGAAATACGTGGGGGGCGCTTCCTGCGGAGCAGTACTTC. As protein: CASRNTWGALPAEQYF.

This clonotype was detected once. The chain couples TRBV12-3 or TRBV12-4 to TRBJ2-1; possibly TRBD1 for D (6 bases). The germline V and J ends were trimmed by 8 bases and 3 bases, with 11 bases remaining between them. CDR3 length equals 13 residues. DNA for the CDR3: TGTGCCAGCGGCCTGGACAGCTACAATGAGCAGTTCTTC. This encodes CASGLDSYNEQFF.

This clonotype showed up just a few times. This chain links TRBV27 with TRBJ1-5; D is unresolved. The germline gives CDR1 MNHEY, CDR2 SMNVEV (reference sequence). The V and J ends lost 2 bases and 5 bases respectively, with 10 bases between them. The CDR3 spans 14 residues. CDR3 region: CASSLSNTYQPQHF. CDR3 coding DNA: TGTGCCAGCAGTTTAAGTAACACCTATCAGCCCCAGCATTTT.

This clonotype came up a few times. At one of its ends the junction is not consistent with the germline gene, which may arise from a read error. This chain connects TRBV3-1 to TRBJ2-7; D is unclear. The germline CDR1 and CDR2 sequences are LGHDT and YNNKEL (reference sequence). The CDR3 length is 15 residues. CDR3 bases: TGTGCCGGCAGCCAAGATCGCATCCGCTCCTACGAGCAGTACTTC. Residues: CAGSQDRIRSYEQYF.

This clonotype was recorded a few times. V gene TRBV4-1 combines with J gene TRBJ2-1; 10 nucleotides match TRBD2. The CDR3 consists of 17 residues. V trimming: 1 base; J trimming: 9 bases; junction bases outside the gene matches: 12. CDR1 and CDR2 from the germline V gene are MGHRA and YSYEKL. CDR3 nucleotide sequence: TGCGCCAGCAGCCAAGCGACGAGCGGGGGGGCCTGGGGTGAGCAGTTCTTC. Its translation: CASSQATSGGAWGEQFF.

The rearrangement uses TRBV7-6 and TRBJ2-3, with D possibly matching TRBD2 (6 bases). Germline V lookup: CDR1 SGHVS, CDR2 FNYEAQ. The CDR3 spans 16 residues. V shed 5 bases and J shed 0 bases, with 15 bases lying between them. CDR3 sequence (DNA): TGTGCCAGCAGCCCCCGAGGCGGGGATAGCACAGATACGCAGTATTTT. It translates to CASSPRGGDSTDTQYF.

J is TRBJ1-1 and V is TRBV7-9; 8 bases map to TRBD1. Trimming at V came to 5 bases and at J to 0 bases, leaving 5 bases not matched to a gene. Germline V gene data show CDR1 as SEHNR and CDR2 as FQNEAQ (reference sequence). The CDR3 is 15 residues long. For the CDR3, the DNA is TGTGCCAGCAGCCCAGGGGGCGGGATGAACACTGAAGCTTTCTTT. It translates to CASSPGGGMNTEAFF.

The chain combines TRBV12-3 or TRBV12-4 with TRBJ1-1, with D hard to call. V was clipped by 5 bases and J by 1 base, with 8 bases between them. The CDR3 is 13 residues long. The CDR3 region is CASSPSANTEAFF. The CDR3, as DNA: TGTGCCAGCAGTCCCTCAGCGAACACTGAAGCTTTCTTT.

The chain combines TRBV6-1 with TRBJ2-1; D might be TRBD1 (7 bases). Trimming removed 8 bases from V and 8 bases from J, with 16 bases in between. CDR1 MNHNS and CDR2 SASEGT come from the germline V gene. This CDR3 comprises 13 residues. As DNA, the CDR3 is TGTGCCAGCGGAGGGGGCTTGGGGGATGAGCAGTTCTTC. Translated: CASGGGLGDEQFF.

The CDR3 DNA follows: TGTGCCAGCAGATTAAGCGGGGGGCGCACAGATACGCAGTATTTT. Protein product: CASRLSGGRTDTQYF. The V and J genes are TRBV12-3 or TRBV12-4 and TRBJ2-3; 9 positions agree with TRBD2. V was clipped by 6 bases and J by 1 base; unmatched bases: 5. This CDR3 comprises 15 residues.

Details on this clonotype: At one end the junction does not follow the germline gene, possibly because of a read error. V is TRBV27 and J is TRBJ2-3; possibly TRBD1 for D (5 bases). The germline CDR1 and CDR2 sequences are MNHEY and SMNVEV (reference sequence). This CDR3 contains 13 residues. CDR3 DNA: TGTGCCAGCAGTTTAGGGGAAGGGGATACGCGGTATTTT. This translates into CASSLGEGDTRYF.

The rearrangement joins TRBV7-2 to TRBJ2-5, with 9 positions matching TRBD1. This CDR3 contains 15 residues. With 3 bases clipped from V and 5 bases from J, the junction kept 7 bases outside the gene matches. Germline assignment: CDR1 SGHTA and CDR2 FQGNSA. DNA for the CDR3: TGTGCCAGCAGCTTCGCACAGGGGGCGGGGGAGACCCAGTACTTC. It is translated as CASSFAQGAGETQYF. The whole variable domain, remainder taken from reference TRBV7-2 and TRBJ2-5, is GAGVSQSPSNKVTEKGKDVELRCDPISGHTALYWYRQSLGQGLEFLIYFQGNSAPDKSGLPSDRFSAERTGGSVSTLTIQRTQQEDSAVYLCASSFAQGAGETQYFGPGTRLLVL.

This clonotype was counted between two and nine times. A read error may produce the germline difference seen at one junction end. The chain recombines TRBV29-1 with TRBJ2-3; the D gene is possibly TRBD2 (6 bases). Per the germline V gene, CDR1 is SQVTM and CDR2 is ANQGSEA. The CDR3 runs to 19 residues. CDR3 loop: CSVEGSGISSYSPGDTRYF. Here the CDR3 DNA reads TGCAGCGTTGAAGGGTCGGGCATTAGTAGCTACTCTCCGGGAGATACGCGGTATTTT.

The chain carries TRBV27 and TRBJ2-1, with 12 nucleotides matching TRBD2. Germline lookup yields CDR1 MNHEY and CDR2 SMNVEV (reference sequence). V lost 0 bases, J lost 11 bases, and 8 bases stayed unmatched. This CDR3 is built from 16 residues. The CDR3 DNA sequence: TGTGCCAGCAGTTTATCATGGCTAGCGGGGGGGAGGAAGCAGTTCTTC. Translating gives CASSLSWLAGGRKQFF.

V is TRBV20-1 and J is TRBJ1-2; no firm D call. The CDR3 totals 12 residues. The V end was cut by 0 bases, the J end by 4 bases, with 6 bases between. CDR1 is DFQATT, CDR2 SNEGSKA, per germline (reference sequence). The CDR3 loop is CSARDQFYGYTF. The CDR3 coding sequence is TGCAGTGCTAGAGACCAGTTCTATGGCTACACCTTC.

The V and J genes are TRBV3-1 and TRBJ1-2; 7 bases agree with TRBD1. The ends lost 1 base at V and 9 bases at J; junction bases unmatched: 8. Germline V gene sequence: CDR1 LGHDT, CDR2 YNNKEL (reference sequence). This CDR3 spans 14 amino acids. In DNA, the CDR3 is TGTGCCAGCAGCCAAGGTCGACAGGGAGTAAGCTACACCTTC. It is translated as CASSQGRQGVSYTF.

This clonotype has more than one count but fewer than ten. The chain employs TRBV18 and TRBJ1-5; D not resolved. Germline CDR1 is KGHSH and CDR2 is LQKENI. Between the trimmed V and J ends, which lost 3 bases and 2 bases, there was a span of 11 bases. The CDR3 runs 15 residues. Here the CDR3 reads CASSPNGQGNQPQHF. The CDR3 nucleotides read TGTGCCAGCTCACCTAATGGGCAGGGCAATCAGCCCCAGCATTTT.

This clonotype was picked up a small number of times. The rearrangement links TRBV4-3 to TRBJ1-1; the D is unclear. Germline V lookup: CDR1 LGHNA, CDR2 YSLEER. This CDR3 contains 14 residues. V was shortened by 1 base and J by 1 base, with 7 bases between the two germline ends. The CDR3 coding sequence is TGCGCCAGCAGCCAAGTGCACGGGAACACTGAAGCTTTCTTT. It translates to CASSQVHGNTEAFF.

This chain joins TRBV6-5 and TRBJ2-1; 11 nucleotides agree with TRBD2. V lost 2 bases, J lost 6 bases, and 9 bases stayed unmatched. Per germline, CDR1 MNHEY and CDR2 SVGAGI. This CDR3 has 17 residues. The CDR3 DNA reads as TGTGCCAGCAGTTACCAACGTAGCGGGGGGGCGGTCAATGAGCAGTTCTTC. It specifies CASSYQRSGGAVNEQFF.

This clonotype was counted between two and nine times. V and J are TRBV7-6 and TRBJ2-3, with 7 positions matching TRBD2. The CDR3 consists of 14 residues. Germline V CDR1 and CDR2: SGHVS, FNYEAQ. V shed 2 bases, J shed 4 bases, and the junction held 3 bases outside the gene matches. The CDR3 nucleotides read TGTGCCAGCAGCTTATACGGGGGGTCAGATACGCAGTATTTT. Residues: CASSLYGGSDTQYF.

This rearrangement joins TRBV5-5 to TRBJ1-2, with D unclear. The germline V gene encodes CDR1 SGHKS and CDR2 YYEKEE (reference sequence). Trimming left V 1 base short and J 2 bases short, with 9 bases between. The CDR3 runs to 14 residues. CDR3 loop: CASSLYRANYGYTF. The DNA for the CDR3 is TGTGCCAGCAGCTTGTATCGGGCGAACTATGGCTACACCTTC. Full variable domain (remainder filled in from reference TRBV5-5 and TRBJ1-2): DAGVTQSPTHLIKTRGQQVTLRCSPISGHKSVSWYQQVLGQGPQFIFQYYEKEERGRGNFPDRFSARQFPNYSSELNVNALLLGDSALYLCASSLYRANYGYTFGSGTRLTVV.

The V gene is TRBV7-2, the J gene TRBJ2-4; D is ambiguous. V dropped 0 bases and J dropped 9 bases, with 9 bases sitting between them. The CDR3 consists of 13 residues. From germline, CDR1 is SGHTA and CDR2 FQGNSA. The CDR3 nucleotides read TGTGCCAGCAGCTTAGCCCTAAATGGCATTCAGTACTTC. It codes for CASSLALNGIQYF.